The clone carrying this T cell receptor beta chain occurred a few times. Germline V gene sequence: CDR1 LNHNV, CDR2 YYDKDF (reference sequence). V lost 5 bases and J lost 2, with 9 bases in between. The CDR3 sequence is 13 residues long. This specimen comes from a study of shared clonotypes between healthy human individuals. Measured with immunoSEQ multiplex PCR; TCRdb has only the in-frame clones, and not every one. This table holds over 850,000 clones, about four fifths found once. Memory CD4+ cells were the fraction left after CD45RA+ naive selection. The sample comprised memory CD4+ T cells from PBMCs. Subset meaning: CD45RA-negative fraction. V is TRBV15 and J is TRBJ1-2; D unclear. The receptor was isolated from a man between 18 and 29 years old in good health. Some clones in this sample may be carry-over from other donors' samples. CDR3 in amino acids: CATSETGNYGYTF. The CDR3 coding sequence is TGTGCCACCAGCGAGACGGGAAACTATGGCTACACCTTC.